One sample yielded the 26 T cell receptor beta chains listed below, sequenced in a study of T cell responses to AZD1222 COVID-19 vaccine. TCRdb keeps only in-frame clones here, not all; method: immunoSEQ multiplex PCR. The data contain 100,000 to 150,000 clones, more than 75% of them singletons. Sample: peripheral blood, taken 28 days after the second AZD1222 dose. Receptor source: an adult who received the AZD1222 COVID-19 vaccine.

The chain couples TRBV10-3 to TRBJ2-1, with 10 bases lining up with TRBD2. The V and J ends lost 11 bases and 5 bases, in that order; junction bases with no gene match: 9. The CDR3 loop spans 14 amino acids. Germline V CDR1 and CDR2: ENHRY, SYGVKD. Here the CDR3 DNA reads TGTGCCTCAACCGGGACTAGCGAACACAATGAGCAGTTCTTC. Amino acids: CASTGTSEHNEQFF.

This rearrangement joins TRBV18 to TRBJ2-7; D is ambiguous. Germline loops: CDR1 KGHSH, CDR2 LQKENI. Deletions cut 3 bases from V and 2 bases from J, with 8 bases between. The CDR3 extends over 13 amino acids. This chain's CDR3 is CASSPAGAYEQYF. The CDR3, as DNA: TGTGCCAGCTCACCTGCTGGGGCCTACGAGCAGTACTTC.

The chain links TRBV10-3 to TRBJ2-2, with D maybe TRBD2 (6 bases). V was trimmed by 7 bases and J by 0 bases, leaving 15 bases between them. Germline V gene sequence: CDR1 ENHRY, CDR2 SYGVKD. The CDR3 has 16 amino acids. The CDR3 is CAITPKAGSNTGELFF. CDR3 sequence (DNA): TGTGCCATCACCCCTAAGGCGGGGTCGAACACCGGGGAGCTGTTTTTT.

The chain couples TRBV7-9 to TRBJ1-4; tentative D call: TRBD1 (6 bases). Germline V CDR1 and CDR2: SEHNR, FQNEAQ (reference sequence). V was shortened by 3 bases and J by 0 bases, with 20 bases between the two germline ends. CDR3 size: 19 residues. CDR3 in DNA: TGTGCCAGCAGCTTGAGTCGCGGCAGGGGAAGGACAACTAATGAAAAACTGTTTTTT. Its translation is CASSLSRGRGRTTNEKLFF.

Only a few counts were recorded for this clone. This chain uses TRBV2 with TRBJ1-1; 9 nucleotides line up with TRBD1. Germline CDR1 is SNHLY and CDR2 is FYNNEI. Trimming at V came to 6 bases and at J to 7 bases, leaving 6 bases not matched to a gene. There are 13 residues in the CDR3. In nucleotides, the CDR3 is TGTGCCAGCAGGGGGGACAGGGCAGGTGAAGCTTTCTTT. Translation gives CASRGDRAGEAFF.

The V call is TRBV18, the J call TRBJ2-7, with 12 bases that match TRBD2. The CDR3 extends over 15 amino acids. J was trimmed by 0 bases and V by 3 bases; bases with no gene match: 0. Germline V lookup: CDR1 KGHSH, CDR2 LQKENI. This CDR3 reads CASSPTSGSSYEQYF. The CDR3 DNA sequence: TGTGCCAGCTCACCGACTAGCGGGAGCTCCTACGAGCAGTACTTC.

The V call is TRBV18, the J call TRBJ2-7; 10 bases are a match to TRBD2. Unmatched junction bases numbered 8, after V lost 1 base and J lost 5 bases. CDR1 and CDR2 (germline): KGHSH, LQKENI. The CDR3 is made up of 16 amino acids. The CDR3: CASSPQMLAGVNEQYF. CDR3 DNA: TGTGCCAGCTCACCACAGATGCTAGCGGGAGTAAACGAGCAGTACTTC.

The V and J genes are TRBV12-3 or TRBV12-4 and TRBJ1-1, with D uncertain. The CDR3 sequence is 13 residues long. Trimming removed 6 bases from V and 1 base from J, with 9 bases in between. The CDR3 bases are TGTGCCAGCAGCGGTACAGAGAACACTGAAGCTTTCTTT. This gives the protein CASSGTENTEAFF.

The J gene is TRBJ2-5, the V gene TRBV7-9, with 8 bases fitting TRBD1. V gave up 3 bases and J gave up 1 base; unmatched junction bases: 4. Germline V gives CDR1 SEHNR, CDR2 FQNEAQ (reference sequence). This CDR3 has 15 amino acids. The chain's CDR3 is CASSFVTGAQETQYF. As DNA, the CDR3 is TGTGCCAGCAGCTTCGTGACAGGGGCCCAAGAGACCCAGTACTTC.

The gene calls are TRBV21-1 and TRBJ1-4; TRBD1, the D gene given by the table, was not confirmed from the DNA. TRBV21-1 is recorded as a pseudogene. There are 14 residues in the CDR3. The chain's CDR3 is CASRWDRLEEKLFF. CDR3 sequence (DNA): TGTGCCAGCAGGTGGGACAGGCTCGAGGAAAAACTGTTTTTT.

This clone was seen only once. The chain joins TRBV6-6 to TRBJ2-3; D is perhaps TRBD1 (6 bases). Per the germline V gene, CDR1 is MNHNY and CDR2 is SVGAGI (reference sequence). Trimming took off 5 bases at V and 4 bases at J, with 13 bases between the two ends. The CDR3 extends over 14 amino acids. This CDR3 reads CASSETRGADTQYF. The CDR3 DNA reads TGTGCCAGCAGTGAGACCAGGGGTGCAGATACGCAGTATTTT.

The J gene is TRBJ2-7, the V gene TRBV15; tentative D call: TRBD1 (6 bases). Germline V gene data show CDR1 as LNHNV and CDR2 as YYDKDF (reference sequence). The CDR3 length is 14 residues. V was shortened by 7 bases and J by 2 bases, with 15 bases between the two germline ends. The CDR3 coding sequence is TGTGCCACCATGGACAGCGACATTCCCTACGAGCAGTACTTC. It yields the protein CATMDSDIPYEQYF. The full variable domain, in which reference TRBV15 and TRBJ2-7 provide the parts outside the CDR3, is DAMVIQNPRYQVTQFGKPVTLSCSQTLNHNVMYWYQQKSSQAPKLLFHYYDKDFNNEADTPDNFQSRRPNTSFCFLDIRSPGLGDTAMYLCATMDSDIPYEQYFGPGTRLTVT.

The chain combines TRBV27 with TRBJ1-5, with D possibly being TRBD1 (6 bases). V shed 5 bases and J shed 4 bases, with 12 bases lying between them. Per germline, CDR1 MNHEY and CDR2 SMNVEV (reference sequence). The CDR3 length is 14 residues. The CDR3 DNA reads TGTGCCAGCAGTACCCGGACAGCAAATCAGCCCCAGCATTTT. As protein: CASSTRTANQPQHF.

J is TRBJ1-1 and V is TRBV2; unclear D gene. The CDR3 is 13 amino acids. Trimming pared 6 bases from V and 2 bases from J, leaving 10 bases between. Per the germline V gene, CDR1 is SNHLY and CDR2 is FYNNEI. The CDR3 DNA sequence: TGTGCCAGCAGGGCCGGCCGAAACACTGAAGCTTTCTTT. It is translated as CASRAGRNTEAFF.

The rearrangement links TRBV5-4 to TRBJ2-3, with D possibly matching TRBD1 (6 bases). The germline CDR1 and CDR2 sequences are SGHNT and YYREEE (reference sequence). Trimming shortened V by 3 bases and J by 2 bases, and 19 bases separated the two germline ends. The length of the CDR3 is 17 residues. The CDR3 region is CASSSTGKGELTDTQYF. The CDR3 bases are TGTGCCAGCAGCTCCACGGGCAAGGGGGAACTCACAGATACGCAGTATTTT.

This chain uses TRBV5-1 with TRBJ1-2; D is perhaps TRBD1 (5 bases). Trimming removed 3 bases from V and 4 bases from J, with 13 bases in between. CDR1 SGHRS and CDR2 YFSETQ come from the germline V gene. The CDR3 loop spans 14 amino acids. The CDR3 nucleotides read TGCGCCAGCAGCTCCGGGGGTGGAGGCTATGGCTACACCTTC. This translates into CASSSGGGGYGYTF.

V and J are TRBV5-6 and TRBJ1-2; the match to TRBD1 covers 7 bases. The J segment lost 1 base and the V segment lost 0 bases, leaving 6 bases of the junction unmatched. The CDR3 is made up of 16 amino acids. CDR1 and CDR2 from the germline V gene are SGHDT and YYEEEE. In DNA form, the CDR3 reads TGTGCCAGCAGCTTGGGGCCCAGGGGGGGTAACTATGGCTACACCTTC. It specifies CASSLGPRGGNYGYTF.

The rearrangement links TRBV7-8 to TRBJ2-1, with D unresolved. Germline V gives CDR1 SGHVS, CDR2 FQNEAQ. This CDR3 has 15 residues. V lost 4 bases, J lost 0 bases, and 10 bases lay in between. The CDR3 nucleotides are TGTGCCAGCAGCTACGGGTCTCACTCCTACAATGAGCAGTTCTTC. This translates into CASSYGSHSYNEQFF.

J is TRBJ2-2 and V is TRBV18; no clear D gene. The CDR3 is 13 residues long. V was cut by 3 bases and J by 4 bases, with 6 bases left in between. Germline V gene lookup returns CDR1 KGHSH and CDR2 LQKENI. Here the CDR3 DNA reads TGTGCCAGCTCACCCCCGAGCACCGGGGAGCTGTTTTTT. This sequence encodes CASSPPSTGELFF.

The chain uses TRBV9 and TRBJ1-1, with D possibly TRBD1 on 6 matching bases. The germline CDR1 and CDR2 sequences are SGDLS and YYNGEE. CDR3 length equals 15 residues. V gave up 6 bases and J gave up 0 bases, with 15 bases separating them. The CDR3 region is CASTIRDNMNTEAFF. The CDR3 nucleotides read TGTGCCAGCACCATCCGGGACAACATGAACACTGAAGCTTTCTTT.

This chain links TRBV29-1 with TRBJ1-5, with D tentatively TRBD1 (6 bases). The V end was cut by 6 bases, the J end by 5 bases, with 17 bases between. Per germline, CDR1 SQVTM and CDR2 ANQGSEA. The CDR3 is 14 residues long. The CDR3 loop is CSVSQGNLDQPQHF. Written as DNA, the CDR3 is TGCAGCGTCTCGCAGGGGAACTTAGATCAGCCCCAGCATTTT.

This chain's CDR3 is CASSLGGLAGVGEQFF. The CDR3, as DNA: TGTGCCAGCAGCTTAGGAGGACTAGCGGGAGTTGGTGAGCAGTTCTTC. V gene TRBV11-3 combines with J gene TRBJ2-1, with 13 bases matching TRBD2. This CDR3 comprises 16 residues. In germline, CDR1 is SGHNT, CDR2 YENEEA. V was pared by 1 base and J by 9 bases, with 6 bases of the junction left unmatched.

The chain's CDR3 is CASSTKPNYQPQHF. CDR3 nucleotide sequence: TGTGCCAGTAGTACTAAGCCAAATTATCAGCCCCAGCATTTT. The J gene is TRBJ1-5, the V gene TRBV19, with unresolved D. This CDR3 has 14 amino acids. V was shortened by 4 bases and J by 5 bases, with 12 bases between the two germline ends. Germline V gene data show CDR1 as LNHDA and CDR2 as SQIVND (reference sequence).

This clone was observed once. The chain employs TRBV19 and TRBJ1-5; D may be TRBD1 (6 bases). This CDR3 has 13 amino acids. Germline loops: CDR1 LNHDA, CDR2 SQIVND (reference sequence). V was cut by 5 bases and J by 6 bases, with 11 bases left in between. CDR3 DNA sequence: TGTGCCAGTAGTGGACAGATGGGTCAGCCCCAGCATTTT. This codes for CASSGQMGQPQHF.

The chain uses TRBV9 and TRBJ1-6; tentative D call: TRBD1 (5 bases). The CDR3 length is 14 residues. CDR1 is SGDLS and CDR2 is YYNGEE in the germline V gene. The V gene lost 3 bases and the J gene lost 9 bases, with 13 bases spanning the gap. Here the CDR3 reads CASSEDSDLSPLHF. For the CDR3, the DNA is TGTGCCAGCAGCGAAGACAGTGATCTTTCACCCCTCCACTTT.

The J gene is TRBJ1-1, the V gene TRBV29-1; D not certain. V lost 4 bases and J lost 1, with 4 bases in between. Looked up from germline, CDR1 is SQVTM and CDR2 is ANQGSEA. The CDR3 totals 11 residues. The CDR3 spells CSVAWNTEAFF. The CDR3 nucleotides read TGCAGCGTTGCCTGGAACACTGAAGCTTTCTTT.